This TCR beta chain was profiled in a study of post-analysis software for immune sequencing data. Study-wide results and limits: Controls had lower frequencies than patients of about 5 TRBV segments, which included TRBV5-6, TRBV5-1 and TRBV20-1. By F measure, strong co-clustering occurred among samples prepared in the same batch.

Sequencing libraries made from TCR beta cDNA carried unique molecular identifiers. Each CDR3 protein gets one entry after TCRdb re-called the PCR reads with MiXCR. The repertoire holds about 200,000 distinct CDR3 sequences, with around 30% as singletons. Germline V CDR1 and CDR2: SNHLY, FYNNEI. The V gene lost 4 bases and the J gene lost 9 bases, with 13 bases spanning the gap. CDR3 length: 13 residues. On this clonotype itself: Its antigen is unknown.

This TCR came from a girl aged 2-17 years with multiple sclerosis. The sequenced sample was blood. The chain combines TRBV2 with TRBJ2-4, with D hard to call. The DNA of the CDR3 is TGTGCCAGCAGTGCTGGGAACCAAAGCATTCAGTACTTC. Its translation is CASSAGNQSIQYF.